This T cell receptor (beta chain) came from a study of CD8+ T cells in alopecia areata. Background on the study: Treatment of the treated patients consisted of oral tofacitinib, 5 to 10 mg twice daily. It was 6 to 18 months of tofacitinib, and then there were 6 months off drug. Regarding the study as a whole: Higher clonality was seen in lesional scalp than in normal scalp, especially in alopecia totalis/universalis.

cDNA prepared by RNA extraction and subsequent reverse transcription served as the template for sequencing. Here immunoSEQ multiplex PCR was the method, and the copy in TCRdb shows in-frame clones only, minus some. The sample contains about 97,000 clones, 60% of which appear only once. The V and J ends lost 3 bases and 2 bases respectively, with 10 bases between them. The length of the CDR3 is 14 residues. Looked up from germline, CDR1 is GTSNPN and CDR2 is SVGIG (reference sequence). The treatment here: oral pan-JAK inhibitor, 5-10 mg twice daily. Specimens obtained from alopecia areata patients comprised lesional scalp punch biopsies and peripheral blood. In the case of this clone: Antigen specificity is unknown.

This clonotype was sampled from a human donor with alopecia areata. The material was CD8+ T cells sorted from blood, obtained at approximately week 60, from a patient treated with tofacitinib. J is TRBJ1-4 and V is TRBV30; D unclear. The CDR3 sequence: CAWSATFTNEKLFF. DNA for the CDR3: TGTGCCTGGAGCGCGACCTTTACTAATGAAAAACTGTTTTTT.